A selection of T cell receptor beta chains follows, all from one sample in a study of blood T cell repertoires in COVID-19. Repertoires were generated with immunoSEQ multiplex PCR, while TCRdb's copy carries only in-frame clones and drops some. This table holds around 300,000 clones, about nine tenths found once. Sequences were obtained from PBMCs or T cells enriched from blood (not recorded which). The source is a woman aged 40 to 55 who had recovered from COVID-19. The CDR3 runs from the conserved cysteine through the conserved F or W. D genes are given only for firm matches. Where a row states a size, it is once, few, many or the class of an expanded clone; other rows omit it.

j_call clone_size v_call d_call cdr3_aa cdr3_nt
TRBJ2-7 - TRBV27 - CASSFTSRGEQYF TGTGCCAGCAGTTTTACGTCTCGAGGGGAGCAGTACTTC
TRBJ1-5 - TRBV18 TRBD1 CASSPNRGGQPQHF TGTGCCAGCTCACCAAACAGGGGTGGACAGCCCCAGCATTTT
TRBJ2-5 - TRBV5-1 TRBD1 CASSDPGQGETQYF TGCGCCAGCAGCGACCCGGGACAGGGTGAGACCCAGTACTTC
TRBJ2-1 - TRBV7-2 TRBD2 CASSAPPGLAGGRYNEQFF TGTGCCAGCAGCGCCCCCCCGGGACTAGCGGGGGGAAGATACAATGAGCAGTTCTTC
TRBJ2-7 - TRBV5-1 TRBD1 CASSSQGQGVYEQYF TGCGCCAGCAGCTCCCAGGGACAGGGGGTCTACGAGCAGTACTTC
TRBJ1-6 - TRBV1 - CTSSQARDSRNSPLHF TGCACCAGCAGCCAAGCCAGGGACAGCAGGAATTCACCCCTCCACTTT
TRBJ1-5 once TRBV27 TRBD1 CASSFSRGRNQPQHF TGTGCCAGCAGTTTTTCCAGGGGGCGAAATCAGCCCCAGCATTTT
TRBJ2-1 - TRBV5-1 TRBD2 CASSLARGLAGSSIAYNEQFF TGCGCCAGCAGCTTGGCCCGCGGACTAGCCGGCTCAAGTATCGCCTACAATGAGCAGTTCTTC
TRBJ2-4 - TRBV18 - CASSPPWAALAKNIQYF TGTGCCAGCTCACCACCGTGGGCCGCCTTAGCCAAAAACATTCAGTACTTC
TRBJ2-3 - TRBV6-2/TRBV6-3 TRBD2 CASSYFTSGSTDTQYF TGTGCCAGCAGTTACTTTACTAGCGGTAGCACAGATACGCAGTATTTT
TRBJ1-2 - TRBV11-2 - CASSRQTGGNYGYTF TGTGCCAGCAGCCGCCAGACGGGGGGCAACTATGGCTACACCTTC
TRBJ1-2 - TRBV5-1 TRBD1 CASSLDPGQGVGYTF TGCGCCAGCAGCTTGGACCCGGGACAGGGTGTAGGCTACACCTTC
TRBJ2-7 - TRBV30 - CAWSQGYEQYF TGTGCCTGGAGCCAGGGTTACGAGCAGTACTTC
TRBJ2-7 - TRBV5-6 - CASSTGSSYEQYF TGTGCCAGCAGCACAGGGAGCTCCTACGAGCAGTACTTC
TRBJ1-2 - TRBV5-6 TRBD1 CASSLGDRAGYGYTF TGTGCCAGCAGCTTGGGGGACAGGGCTGGCTATGGCTACACCTTC
TRBJ1-2 once TRBV18 - CASSPDTEYGYTF TGTGCCAGCTCACCAGACACAGAGTATGGCTACACCTTC
TRBJ2-5 - TRBV7-7 - CASSLNRGAGETQYF TGTGCTAGCAGCTTAAACCGGGGGGCCGGGGAGACCCAGTACTTC
TRBJ2-3 once TRBV19 - CASSTGTPQGTDTQYF TGTGCCAGTAGTACCGGGACTCCCCAGGGCACAGATACGCAGTATTTT
TRBJ1-2 - TRBV7-2 - CASSSGQTYGYTF TGTGCCAGCAGCTCGGGACAAACCTATGGCTACACCTTC
TRBJ2-6 - TRBV19 TRBD1 CASSQTGGKGFGGSGANVLTF TGTGCCAGTAGTCAAACAGGGGGAAAGGGGTTTGGTGGTTCTGGGGCCAACGTCCTGACTTTC
TRBJ2-5 - TRBV5-1 - CASSERVTETQYF TGCGCCAGCAGCGAGCGGGTGACGGAGACCCAGTACTTC
TRBJ1-1 - TRBV2 - CASSEKQDTEAFF TGTGCCAGCAGTGAAAAGCAGGATACTGAAGCTTTCTTT
TRBJ1-4 - TRBV5-1 - CASSTGGGGDEKLFF TGCGCCAGCAGCACCGGAGGGGGAGGGGATGAAAAACTGTTTTTT
TRBJ2-2 - TRBV3-1/TRBV3-2 - CASSHAAGELFF TGTGCCAGCAGTCATGCGGCCGGGGAGCTGTTTTTT
TRBJ1-1 - TRBV5-1 TRBD1 CASGTDRETEAFF TGCGCCAGCGGGACGGACAGGGAGACTGAAGCTTTCTTT
TRBJ1-4 - TRBV27 - CASRPWGGPNEKLFF TGTGCCAGTCGACCTTGGGGAGGACCTAATGAAAAACTGTTTTTT
TRBJ2-2 - TRBV2 TRBD2 CASRTSGGPPGELFF TGTGCCAGCAGAACTAGCGGGGGCCCCCCCGGGGAGCTGTTTTTT
TRBJ2-5 - TRBV7-3 - CASSLVGGETQYF TGTGCCAGCAGCTTAGTAGGGGGAGAGACCCAGTACTTC
TRBJ2-2 - TRBV19 TRBD2 CASSIRGLGKRGVLANTGELFF TGTGCCAGTAGTATACGAGGACTAGGGAAGCGGGGGGTCCTGGCGAACACCGGGGAGCTGTTTTTT
TRBJ2-2 - TRBV7-6 TRBD2 CASSLGQALAGTGELFF TGTGCCAGCAGCTTAGGCCAGGCGCTAGCGGGTACCGGGGAGCTGTTTTTT
TRBJ2-1 - TRBV18 - CASSPQYGVGHNEQFF TGTGCCAGCTCACCACAGTACGGGGTGGGCCACAATGAGCAGTTCTTC
TRBJ2-1 - TRBV13 TRBD2 CASSHSGSSYNEQFF TGTGCCAGCAGCCATAGCGGGAGCTCCTACAATGAGCAGTTCTTC
TRBJ1-2 - TRBV2 TRBD1 CASSDRTGNYGYTF TGTGCCAGCAGTGATCGGACAGGGAACTATGGCTACACCTTC